This passage covers 17 T cell receptor beta chains from one sample sequenced in a study of graft-versus-host responses after intestinal transplantation. The table came from immunoSEQ multiplex PCR; TCRdb's copy has only in-frame clones and leaves some out. This sample has around 13,000 clones, with approximately 84% found just once. The sequenced sample was PBMCs, obtained after intestinal transplantation. Source of these receptors: a human patient who received an intestinal transplant, so some T cells may come from the graft donor.

The chain joins TRBV6-1 to TRBJ2-7; 8 bases are shared with TRBD1. The V and J ends lost 0 bases and 6 bases, in that order; junction bases with no gene match: 16. Germline V gene sequence: CDR1 MNHNS, CDR2 SASEGT. This CDR3 has 18 residues. CDR3 in DNA: TGTGCCAGCAGTGAAGCGCACAGGCAGGGGGCCCCTCGGTCCGAGCAGTACTTC. It yields the protein CASSEAHRQGAPRSEQYF.

The chain combines TRBV27 with TRBJ2-1, with unresolved D. The ends were cut back, 6 bases at V and 3 bases at J, with 15 bases in the middle. This CDR3 region has 15 residues. The germline gives CDR1 MNHEY, CDR2 SMNVEV (reference sequence). The CDR3: CASSPPETLYNEQFF. The CDR3 bases are TGTGCCAGCAGCCCACCAGAGACACTCTACAATGAGCAGTTCTTC.

The chain joins TRBV28 to TRBJ2-4; a possible D gene is TRBD2 (6 bases). CDR3 size: 15 residues. Germline CDR1 and CDR2: MDHEN and SYDVKM. Deletions cut 5 bases from V and 9 bases from J, with 20 bases between. The CDR3 reads CASSATGLRDSIQYF. As DNA, the CDR3 is TGTGCCAGCAGTGCTACGGGACTCCGAGACAGCATTCAGTACTTC.

V is TRBV5-6 and J is TRBJ2-3; D call uncertain. The CDR3 runs to 11 residues. Trimming stripped 2 bases from V and 2 bases from J, with 0 bases between. Germline CDR1 reads SGHDT; CDR2 reads YYEEEE. CDR3 protein: CASSFTDTQYF. CDR3 bases: TGTGCCAGCAGCTTCACAGATACGCAGTATTTT.

A few counts support this clone. The chain recombines TRBV6-1 with TRBJ2-3; TRBD1 agrees at 11 bases. CDR1 is MNHNS and CDR2 is SASEGT in the germline V gene. Unmatched junction bases numbered 1, after V lost 4 bases and J lost 4 bases. The CDR3 loop spans 14 amino acids. The CDR3 nucleotides read TGTGCCAGCAGTGGGACAGGGGGCGCAGATACGCAGTATTTT. Translated, it gives CASSGTGGADTQYF.

The V call is TRBV2, the J call TRBJ2-3; D call uncertain. V was shortened by 6 bases and J by 0 bases, with 13 bases between the two germline ends. Germline V CDR1 and CDR2: SNHLY, FYNNEI. CDR3 length: 15 amino acids. The CDR3 coding sequence is TGTGCCAGCAGCCCCGGACCAGGAAGCACAGATACGCAGTATTTT. Residues: CASSPGPGSTDTQYF.

This rearrangement joins TRBV5-4 to TRBJ2-1, with 14 nucleotides matching TRBD2. With 4 bases clipped from V and 8 bases from J, the junction kept 8 bases outside the gene matches. Per the germline V gene, CDR1 is SGHNT and CDR2 is YYREEE (reference sequence). CDR3 size: 16 residues. The CDR3 coding sequence is TGTGCCAGCAGCCTAGGGACTAGCGGGAGATTGGATGAGCAGTTCTTC. Its protein product is CASSLGTSGRLDEQFF.

This clone was counted only a few times. This chain connects TRBV6-5 to TRBJ2-5; D assignment may be TRBD1 or TRBD2 (5 bases each). Per the germline V gene, CDR1 is MNHEY and CDR2 is SVGAGI. V lost 8 bases to trimming and J lost 4 bases, with 17 bases between them. The CDR3 covers 14 residues. This chain's CDR3 is CASSRDHWGETQYF. Here the CDR3 DNA reads TGTGCCAGCTCCAGGGACCACTGGGGAGAGACCCAGTACTTC.

This clone was recorded a few times. The chain has TRBV5-8 and TRBJ2-3, with TRBD2 identical over 7 bases. V shed 0 bases, J shed 4 bases, and the junction held 5 bases outside the gene matches. This CDR3 is 15 amino acids long. Looked up from germline, CDR1 is SGHTS and CDR2 is YDEGEE. Here the CDR3 DNA reads TGTGCCAGCAGCTTGGGCGGGAGTGGGGCAGATACGCAGTATTTT. This codes for CASSLGGSGADTQYF.

This sequence joins TRBV9 and TRBJ2-1; a possible D gene is TRBD2 (6 bases). The V end was cut by 0 bases, the J end by 9 bases, with 16 bases between. The CDR3 contains 15 residues. The V gene's germline CDR1 is SGDLS and CDR2 YYNGEE. The CDR3 sequence is CASSVVLGRNGEQFF. The CDR3 DNA sequence: TGTGCCAGCAGCGTAGTTCTAGGGAGGAATGGTGAGCAGTTCTTC.

The chain couples TRBV18 to TRBJ1-6; unclear D gene. The CDR3 has 15 amino acids. Trimming took 0 bases from V and 10 from J, leaving 13 bases between them. The germline V gene has CDR1 KGHSH and CDR2 LQKENI. The CDR3 is CASSPPTRAGSPLHF. CDR3 bases: TGTGCCAGCTCACCACCGACGAGGGCCGGGTCACCCCTCCACTTT.

This chain joins TRBV5-1 and TRBJ2-5, with TRBD2 matching over 7 bases. V lost 5 bases, J lost 1 base, and 8 bases stayed unmatched. CDR3 length: 15 amino acids. The germline CDR1 and CDR2 sequences are SGHRS and YFSETQ. The CDR3 protein is CASRAAGTIQETQYF. CDR3 in DNA: TGCGCCAGCAGGGCAGCGGGGACCATCCAAGAGACCCAGTACTTC.

The rearrangement uses TRBV10-3 and TRBJ2-6; tentative D call: TRBD1 (6 bases). Trimming pared 4 bases from V and 1 base from J, leaving 17 bases between. This CDR3 is built from 18 residues. In germline, CDR1 is ENHRY, CDR2 SYGVKD. CDR3 amino acids: CAISGGHPSPSGANVLTF. DNA for the CDR3: TGTGCCATCAGTGGGGGACATCCTTCGCCTTCTGGGGCCAACGTCCTGACTTTC.

This chain links TRBV15 with TRBJ2-5; D is ambiguous. The CDR3 consists of 14 residues. The germline gives CDR1 LNHNV, CDR2 YYDKDF (reference sequence). The germline V and J ends were trimmed by 1 base and 2 bases, with 8 bases remaining between them. The CDR3 nucleotides are TGTGCCACCAGCAGAGTCAGGTGGCAAGAGACCCAGTACTTC. Encoded protein: CATSRVRWQETQYF. Complete variable domain (other parts from reference TRBV15 and TRBJ2-5): DAMVIQNPRYQVTQFGKPVTLSCSQTLNHNVMYWYQQKSSQAPKLLFHYYDKDFNNEADTPDNFQSRRPNTSFCFLDIRSPGLGDTAMYLCATSRVRWQETQYFGPGTRLLVL.

The chain recombines TRBV6-4 with TRBJ1-5; tentatively, D is TRBD1 (5 bases). V was cut by 0 bases and J by 0 bases, with 12 bases left in between. The germline gives CDR1 MRHNA, CDR2 SNTAGT. The length of the CDR3 is 17 residues. CDR3: CASSDSGALNSNQPQHF. Here the CDR3 DNA reads TGTGCCAGCAGTGACTCAGGGGCTCTTAATAGCAATCAGCCCCAGCATTTT.

This clone was recorded only once. CDR3 loop: CASSPKTECSYEQYF. The CDR3, as DNA: TGCGCCAGCAGTCCCAAGACAGAATGCTCCTACGAGCAGTACTTC. The rearrangement links TRBV23-1 to TRBJ2-7; D is possibly TRBD1 (5 bases). TRBV23-1 falls under the ORF class, with uncertain function. The CDR3 extends over 15 amino acids. Trimming stripped 4 bases from V and 0 bases from J, with 13 bases between.

The chain couples TRBV19 to TRBJ2-5, with a possible D match to TRBD2 (6 bases). V was pared by 3 bases and J by 5 bases, with 16 bases between. CDR3 length equals 15 residues. Germline CDR1 LNHDA, CDR2 SQIVND (reference sequence). As DNA, the CDR3 is TGTGCCAGTAGTATTCCCGGTTCGGGAGAGGAGACCCAGTACTTC. It translates to CASSIPGSGEETQYF.